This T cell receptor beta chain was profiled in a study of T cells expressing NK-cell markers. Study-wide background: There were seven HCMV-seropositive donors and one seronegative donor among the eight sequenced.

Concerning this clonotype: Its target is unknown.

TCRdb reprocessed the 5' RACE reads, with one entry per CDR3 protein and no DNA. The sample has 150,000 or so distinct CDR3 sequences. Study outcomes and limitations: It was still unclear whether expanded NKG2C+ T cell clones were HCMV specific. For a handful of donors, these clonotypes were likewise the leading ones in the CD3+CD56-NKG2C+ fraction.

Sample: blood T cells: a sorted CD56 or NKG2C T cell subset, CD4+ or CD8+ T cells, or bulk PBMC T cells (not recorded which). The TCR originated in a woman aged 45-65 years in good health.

CDR3 protein: CASSLARSANNSPLHF. The V call is TRBV7-6, the J call TRBJ1-6. The CDR3 spans 16 residues. Germline assignment: CDR1 SGHVS and CDR2 FNYEAQ. The variable domain in full, completed from reference TRBV7-6 and TRBJ1-6, reads GAGVSQSPRYKVTKRGQDVALRCDPISGHVSLYWYRQALGQGPEFLTYFNYEAQQDKSGLPNDRFSAERPEGSISTLTIQRTEQRDSAMYRCASSLARSANNSPLHFGNGTRLTVT.